What follows are 31 T cell receptor beta chains derived from one specimen sequenced in a study of blood T cell repertoires in COVID-19. Assay used: immunoSEQ multiplex PCR; TCRdb lists only in-frame clones, some missing. The sample has tens of thousands of clones, approximately 80% seen once. The sample consisted of peripheral blood. The receptors stem from a woman aged 55-69 years with acute or convalescent COVID-19.

The chain recombines TRBV9 with TRBJ1-3, with 10 bases aligning to TRBD1. CDR3 size: 17 residues. V shed 4 bases and J 4 bases; nucleotides not matched to a gene: 11. The V gene's germline CDR1 is SGDLS and CDR2 YYNGEE. The CDR3 region is CASSQDIGQGVGNTIYF. In DNA, the CDR3 is TGTGCCAGCAGCCAGGACATAGGACAGGGGGTCGGAAACACCATATATTTT.

The rearrangement uses TRBV6-5 and TRBJ1-5; D not certain. The V gene's germline CDR1 is MNHEY and CDR2 SVGAGI. V was clipped by 6 bases and J by 6 bases, with 12 bases between them. The CDR3 is made up of 13 amino acids. CDR3 coding DNA: TGTGCCAGCAGCCCCGATAGGAGTCAGCCCCAGCATTTT. Protein: CASSPDRSQPQHF.

This chain connects TRBV10-3 to TRBJ2-7; 9 bases line up with TRBD2. The CDR3 consists of 14 residues. Germline CDR1 ENHRY, CDR2 SYGVKD. The V gene end was trimmed by 10 bases and the J gene end by 3 bases; junction bases not matched to a gene: 10. CDR3 loop: CATSKRGDNYEQYF. CDR3 bases: TGTGCCACGTCGAAGCGGGGGGATAACTACGAGCAGTACTTC.

This chain joins TRBV30 and TRBJ2-7; the match to TRBD1 covers 7 bases. Germline lookup yields CDR1 GTSNPN and CDR2 SVGIG (reference sequence). The CDR3 totals 14 residues. Trimming took 4 bases from V and 6 from J; bases not matched to a gene: 12. In nucleotides, the CDR3 is TGTGCCTGGACTCCCAATAGGGACAGCACCGAGCAGTACTTC. Encoded protein: CAWTPNRDSTEQYF.

This chain connects TRBV12-3 or TRBV12-4 to TRBJ2-2; D is unclear. The length of the CDR3 is 12 residues. Trimming removed 5 bases at V and 3 bases at J, with 4 bases between. DNA of the CDR3: TGTGCCAGCAGTCCAGACACCGGGGAGCTGTTTTTT. Translation gives CASSPDTGELFF.

V usage is TRBV5-4 and J usage is TRBJ1-5; D is perhaps TRBD1 (6 bases). In germline, CDR1 is SGHNT, CDR2 YYREEE (reference sequence). V gave up 5 bases and J gave up 6 bases, with 12 bases separating them. The CDR3 covers 13 residues. CDR3 region: CASSTGISQPQHF. As DNA, the CDR3 is TGTGCCAGCAGTACAGGGATTAGTCAGCCCCAGCATTTT.

V gene TRBV11-2 combines with J gene TRBJ1-1; D perhaps matches TRBD1 (5 bases). V dropped 1 base and J dropped 6 bases, with 9 bases sitting between them. The CDR3 length is 13 residues. Per the germline V gene, CDR1 is SGHAT and CDR2 is FQNNGV. CDR3 loop: CASSLGMTAEAFF. In DNA, the CDR3 is TGTGCCAGCAGCTTAGGAATGACAGCTGAAGCTTTCTTT.

J is TRBJ2-3 and V is TRBV24-1, with 9 nucleotides matching TRBD1. The germline gives CDR1 KGHDR, CDR2 SFDVKD. This CDR3 is 16 amino acids long. V shed 3 bases, J shed 5 bases, and the junction held 8 bases outside the gene matches. The CDR3, as DNA: TGTGCCACCAGTGATCTTACAGGGGGCTGGGAAGATACGCAGTATTTT. Amino acids: CATSDLTGGWEDTQYF.

The J gene is TRBJ1-4, the V gene TRBV4-3; weak D call: TRBD1 (5 bases). Germline-derived CDR1 and CDR2 are LGHNA and YSLEER. The CDR3 spans 17 residues. Between the trimmed V and J ends, which lost 2 bases and 5 bases, there was a span of 18 bases. The CDR3 is CASSQIPTDRQNEKLFF. The DNA for the CDR3 is TGCGCCAGCAGCCAAATACCCACCGACAGACAGAATGAAAAACTGTTTTTT.

A few counts support this clone. This chain connects TRBV20-1 to TRBJ1-1; 9 nucleotides align to TRBD1. The V gene's germline CDR1 is DFQATT and CDR2 SNEGSKA (reference sequence). The length of the CDR3 is 10 residues. The ends lost 5 bases at V and 12 bases at J; junction bases unmatched: 4. The CDR3 coding sequence is TGCAGTGCTCGGGACAGGGCAACTTTCTTT. Its protein is CSARDRATFF.

The chain has TRBV19 and TRBJ1-2; no reliable D call. The CDR3 covers 13 residues. Trimming removed 3 bases from V and 3 bases from J, with 8 bases in between. Germline CDR1 LNHDA, CDR2 SQIVND (reference sequence). CDR3 protein: CASSIGQDYGYTF. Written as DNA, the CDR3 is TGTGCCAGTAGTATTGGGCAGGACTATGGCTACACCTTC.

V is TRBV6-5 and J is TRBJ2-5, with 12 bases matching TRBD1. J lost 4 bases, V lost 2 bases, and 2 bases had no gene match. Germline CDR1 MNHEY, CDR2 SVGAGI. The CDR3 is made up of 15 amino acids. DNA of the CDR3: TGTGCCAGCAGTTACGGGACAGGGGGCAGAGAGACCCAGTACTTC. This codes for CASSYGTGGRETQYF.

The V call is TRBV18, the J call TRBJ1-1, with D perhaps TRBD1 (6 bases). V lost 0 bases and J 5 bases, leaving 13 bases between the germline ends. The germline gives CDR1 KGHSH, CDR2 LQKENI. The CDR3 sequence is 15 residues long. CDR3 sequence reads: CASSPPPGQGTEAFF. In nucleotides, the CDR3 is TGTGCCAGCTCACCACCTCCGGGCCAGGGGACTGAAGCTTTCTTT.

The rearrangement links TRBV21-1 to TRBJ2-3; the D call in the table, TRBD1, was not verified against the DNA. TRBV21-1 is recorded as a pseudogene. The CDR3 is 17 amino acids. The CDR3: CASTGPGDSLRTDTQYF. CDR3 bases: TGTGCCAGCACGGGTCCGGGGGACAGCTTGCGCACAGATACGCAGTATTTT.

Only one count was recorded for this clone. V gene TRBV5-1 combines with J gene TRBJ2-3; no reliable D call. The V and J ends lost 2 bases and 0 bases respectively, with 7 bases between them. Germline CDR1 is SGHRS and CDR2 is YFSETQ. This CDR3 spans 14 amino acids. In nucleotides, the CDR3 is TGCGCCAGCAGCTTTATCCTAAGCACAGATACGCAGTATTTT. Residues: CASSFILSTDTQYF.

The V gene is TRBV10-1, the J gene TRBJ2-1; 9 bases align to TRBD2. V was pared by 3 bases and J by 8 bases, with 5 bases of the junction left unmatched. The CDR3 length is 14 residues. The V gene's germline CDR1 is WNHNN and CDR2 SYGVQD (reference sequence). The CDR3 DNA reads TGCGCCAGCAGTGAAGGCGGGGGGGCCCATGAGCAGTTCTTC. This codes for CASSEGGGAHEQFF.

The J gene is TRBJ2-5, the V gene TRBV5-5; tentatively, D is TRBD2 (6 bases). CDR1 and CDR2 (germline): SGHKS, YYEKEE (reference sequence). This CDR3 region has 15 residues. The germline V and J ends were trimmed by 4 bases and 5 bases, with 18 bases remaining between them. The CDR3 is CASSPGDPRQETQYF. The CDR3, as DNA: TGTGCCAGCAGCCCGGGGGACCCGAGGCAGGAGACCCAGTACTTC.

In this sample, this clone turned up once. This sequence joins TRBV6-6 and TRBJ1-5; 7 nucleotides agree with TRBD1. The CDR3 totals 12 residues. V dropped 4 bases and J dropped 13; count of bases not matched to a gene: 7. Per germline, CDR1 MNHNY and CDR2 SVGAGI (reference sequence). The CDR3 DNA is TGTGCCAGCAGTTCTTTACAGGGGTCTCAGCATTTT. Its protein product is CASSSLQGSQHF.

V usage is TRBV5-1 and J usage is TRBJ1-4; D gene uncertain. The CDR3 covers 14 residues. V was shortened by 0 bases and J by 4 bases, with 7 bases between the two germline ends. Germline V lookup: CDR1 SGHRS, CDR2 YFSETQ. This CDR3 reads CASSLGGLNEKLFF. The CDR3 DNA reads as TGCGCCAGCAGCTTGGGAGGGCTTAATGAAAAACTGTTTTTT.

This clone is a singleton in its sample. The chain has TRBV5-1 and TRBJ1-4; 9 bases agree with TRBD1. CDR1 is SGHRS, CDR2 YFSETQ, per germline. The CDR3 is 14 amino acids. Trimming at V came to 6 bases and at J to 8 bases, leaving 8 bases not matched to a gene. The CDR3 nucleotides are TGCGCCAGCAAGTTGGGAACAGGGGGCGAAAAACTGTTTTTT. Residues: CASKLGTGGEKLFF.

V is TRBV15 and J is TRBJ2-7, with 10 bases aligning to TRBD1. With V trimmed by 4 bases and J by 5 bases, 5 bases remained unmatched. Germline V gene lookup returns CDR1 LNHNV and CDR2 YYDKDF (reference sequence). There are 14 residues in the CDR3. The CDR3 reads CATSIRQGANEQYV. The CDR3 DNA reads as TGTGCCACCAGCATCAGACAGGGGGCAAACGAGCAGTACGTC.

This chain links TRBV27 with TRBJ1-6; no definite D call. The germline V gene encodes CDR1 MNHEY and CDR2 SMNVEV (reference sequence). The CDR3 length is 13 residues. The V end lost 3 bases, the J end lost 7 bases, and 7 bases lay between the germline ends. For the CDR3, the DNA is TGTGCCAGCAGTTTCTTCGGGAATTCACCCCTCCACTTT. This translates into CASSFFGNSPLHF.

For this clone: The sample holds other DNA sequences that translate to the same CDR3. The chain employs TRBV24-1 and TRBJ2-5, with 14 bases matching TRBD2. Trimming took 4 bases from V and 5 from J; bases not matched to a gene: 5. The CDR3 is 16 residues long. Germline V CDR1 and CDR2: KGHDR, SFDVKD. CDR3 residues: CATSDPRLAGGETQYF. As DNA, the CDR3 is TGTGCCACCAGTGACCCGAGACTAGCGGGAGGGGAGACCCAGTACTTC.

In regard to this clone: The conserved closing phenylalanine or tryptophan is absent in this CDR3, likely reflecting a read error. The limits of the CDR3 on the DNA are not certain, so only TCRdb's listed CDR3 is given. The chain has TRBV6-1 and TRBJ1-1; the table names TRBD1, a call not compared with the DNA. The CDR3 contains 14 residues when both ends are counted. Germline V CDR1 and CDR2: MNHNS, SASEGT. CDR3 loop: CASSETRSGGSSVL.

This chain joins TRBV5-4 and TRBJ1-1; D might be TRBD1 (6 bases). The germline V and J ends were trimmed by 4 bases and 7 bases, with 11 bases remaining between them. This CDR3 comprises 12 residues. Germline V lookup: CDR1 SGHNT, CDR2 YYREEE (reference sequence). CDR3 sequence: CASSRQAGEAFF. In DNA form, the CDR3 reads TGTGCCAGCAGCCGACAGGCAGGTGAAGCTTTCTTT.

The CDR3 sequence is CASSAAGGRTDTQYF. Written as DNA, the CDR3 is TGCGCCAGCAGCGCTGCCGGGGGGCGCACAGATACGCAGTATTTT. The chain carries TRBV5-1 and TRBJ2-3; D is possibly TRBD2 (7 bases). Germline CDR1 and CDR2: SGHRS and YFSETQ. CDR3 size: 15 residues. V was trimmed by 4 bases and J by 1 base, leaving 13 bases between them.

This sequence joins TRBV5-4 and TRBJ2-7; TRBD1 matches 7 bases. Trimming took 0 bases from V and 3 from J; bases not matched to a gene: 3. This CDR3 is 14 amino acids long. The germline V gene has CDR1 SGHNT and CDR2 YYREEE (reference sequence). In DNA, the CDR3 is TGTGCCAGCAGCTTGGGACAGGGCAACTACGAGCAGTACTTC. It is translated as CASSLGQGNYEQYF.

The chain uses TRBV6-5 and TRBJ2-7, with TRBD2 as a possible D gene (5 bases). There are 13 residues in the CDR3. Looked up from germline, CDR1 is MNHEY and CDR2 is SVGAGI. With 2 bases removed from V and 12 bases from J, the gap between germline ends came to 17 bases. This CDR3 reads CASSYGSGGVRYV. The CDR3 nucleotides are TGTGCCAGCAGTTACGGGAGCGGTGGCGTGCGGTACGTC.

V and J are TRBV2 and TRBJ1-1, with unresolved D. CDR3 length equals 13 residues. V lost 1 base, J lost 1 base, and 4 bases lay in between. Germline V gene sequence: CDR1 SNHLY, CDR2 FYNNEI. CDR3 region: CASSEERNTEAFF. CDR3 nucleotide sequence: TGTGCCAGCAGTGAAGAGAGGAACACTGAAGCTTTCTTT.

In regard to this clone: Different DNA sequences within this sample yield the same CDR3. CDR3 in DNA: TGTGCCACCAGTGAAGGGACAGGGATTAACTATGGCTACACCTTC. Amino acid sequence: CATSEGTGINYGYTF. The chain recombines TRBV24-1 with TRBJ1-2; 9 nucleotides align to TRBD1. The J segment lost 1 base and the V segment lost 4 bases, leaving 3 bases of the junction unmatched. This CDR3 has 15 residues. CDR1 KGHDR and CDR2 SFDVKD come from the germline V gene.

The rearrangement uses TRBV19 and TRBJ2-4; 9 nucleotides line up with TRBD2. V dropped 3 bases and J dropped 1; count of bases not matched to a gene: 4. Germline V lookup: CDR1 LNHDA, CDR2 SQIVND (reference sequence). This CDR3 is built from 16 residues. The CDR3 DNA sequence: TGTGCCAGTAGTATTGGTAGCGGGGGTGCCAAAAACATTCAGTACTTC. Residues: CASSIGSGGAKNIQYF.